This entry lists 25 T cell receptor beta chains sequenced from one sample in a study of healthy donors' naive CD4 and CD8 T cells. TCR libraries were built from 500 to 550 ng of total RNA by linear amplification. TCRdb reprocessed the reads via MiXCR and lists one record per CDR3 protein. Among 180,000 or so distinct CDR3 sequences listed, under 85% were seen once. The sample comprised naive CD4+ and CD8+ T cells sorted from blood, pooled from several donors. Receptor source: a pool of human donors in good health; the sample pools cells from several healthy donors.

The chain couples TRBV6-5 to TRBJ1-6, with no clear D. CDR3 length: 16 residues. Germline values: CDR1 MNHEY, CDR2 SVGAGI. V was pared by 3 bases and J by 3 bases, with 12 bases between. The CDR3, as DNA: TGTGCCAGCAGTTATACACCGGGGAACTATAATTCACCCCTCCACTTT. Protein product: CASSYTPGNYNSPLHF.

This clonotype appeared a few times. The chain recombines TRBV27 with TRBJ2-7; D uncertain. The germline V and J ends were trimmed by 2 bases and 7 bases, with 6 bases remaining between them. Germline assignment: CDR1 MNHEY and CDR2 SMNVEV (reference sequence). The CDR3 runs to 11 residues. The CDR3 DNA sequence: TGTGCCAGCAGTTTACTAGGGGAGCAGTACTTC. Encoded protein: CASSLLGEQYF.

The chain uses TRBV18 and TRBJ2-7; D possibly uses TRBD1 or TRBD2 (6 bases each). Germline-derived CDR1 and CDR2 are KGHSH and LQKENI. V lost 0 bases and J 3 bases, leaving 15 bases between the germline ends. The CDR3 covers 16 residues. The CDR3 bases are TGTGCCAGCTCACCACCGTCGGAGGGGGTTCGCTACGAGCAGTACTTC. Translated, it gives CASSPPSEGVRYEQYF. The full variable domain, completed using reference TRBV18 and TRBJ2-7, is NAGVMQNPRHLVRRRGQEARLRCSPMKGHSHVYWYRQLPEEGLKFMVYLQKENIIDESGMPKERFSAEFPKEGPSILRIQQVVRGDSAAYFCASSPPSEGVRYEQYFGPGTRLTVT.

The chain has TRBV29-1 and TRBJ2-3; D is unclear. The V end was cut by 5 bases, the J end by 2 bases, with 11 bases between. The CDR3 loop spans 13 amino acids. The germline V gene has CDR1 SQVTM and CDR2 ANQGSEA. The CDR3 reads CSVSPRFTDTQYF. The CDR3 DNA reads TGCAGCGTTAGCCCGAGATTCACAGATACGCAGTATTTT.

This clonotype is a singleton in its sample. The V gene is TRBV6-2 or TRBV6-3, the J gene TRBJ1-5; TRBD1 aligns across 7 bases. With V trimmed by 5 bases and J by 5 bases, 6 bases remained unmatched. CDR3 length: 14 residues. In germline, CDR1 is MNHEY, CDR2 SVGEGT. The CDR3 reads CASSGGTAHQPQHF. The DNA for the CDR3 is TGTGCCAGCAGTGGCGGGACAGCCCATCAGCCCCAGCATTTT.

The chain carries TRBV9 and TRBJ1-2; D unresolved. Germline CDR1 SGDLS, CDR2 YYNGEE. The CDR3 extends over 16 amino acids. V lost 0 bases and J 4 bases, leaving 16 bases between the germline ends. The CDR3 DNA reads TGTGCCAGCAGCGTAGTAAGTCCGGGATCGGGCTATGGCTACACCTTC. It yields the protein CASSVVSPGSGYGYTF.

The rearrangement joins TRBV5-1 to TRBJ2-3, with 8 bases lining up with TRBD2. V shed 4 bases and J 5 bases; nucleotides not matched to a gene: 12. Germline loops: CDR1 SGHRS, CDR2 YFSETQ. This CDR3 is built from 16 residues. The CDR3 sequence: CASSLLGVLAGDTQYF. DNA of the CDR3: TGCGCCAGCAGCCTCCTGGGAGTGCTAGCGGGAGATACGCAGTATTTT.

The rearrangement links TRBV2 to TRBJ1-2; D gene unclear. The CDR3 consists of 14 residues. Trimming stripped 6 bases from V and 7 bases from J, with 18 bases between. Per germline, CDR1 SNHLY and CDR2 FYNNEI. CDR3 nucleotides: TGTGCCAGCAGCTTAGAGTCACTCCTCCCTGGCTACACCTTC. This translates into CASSLESLLPGYTF. The full variable domain, completed using reference TRBV2 and TRBJ1-2, is EPEVTQTPSHQVTQMGQEVILRCVPISNHLYFYWYRQILGQKVEFLVSFYNNEISEKSEIFDDQFSVERPDGSNFTLKIRSTKLEDSAMYFCASSLESLLPGYTFGSGTRLTVV.

This chain joins TRBV11-2 and TRBJ2-7; 9 bases agree with TRBD1. The CDR3 spans 16 residues. Germline V gene lookup returns CDR1 SGHAT and CDR2 FQNNGV. With 5 bases clipped from V and 2 bases from J, the junction kept 10 bases outside the gene matches. DNA for the CDR3: TGTGCCAGCAGCCAACGCCCCGGGACAGGGACCTACGAGCAGTACTTC. Encoded protein: CASSQRPGTGTYEQYF.

V gene TRBV5-5 combines with J gene TRBJ1-3; D is uncertain. The CDR3 contains 16 residues. Trimming took off 1 base at V and 4 bases at J, with 15 bases between the two ends. Germline values: CDR1 SGHKS, CDR2 YYEKEE (reference sequence). The CDR3 spells CASSLFDVGSGNTIYF. The CDR3 nucleotides read TGTGCCAGCAGCTTGTTCGATGTAGGCAGCGGAAACACCATATATTTT.

The J gene is TRBJ2-7, the V gene TRBV10-3; 12 nucleotides align to TRBD2. Germline assignment: CDR1 ENHRY and CDR2 SYGVKD. This CDR3 comprises 16 residues. V gave up 5 bases and J gave up 4 bases; unmatched junction bases: 9. CDR3 in DNA: TGTGCCATCAGTAGGAGACTAGCGGGAGAGAATTACGAGCAGTACTTC. It encodes CAISRRLAGENYEQYF.

The gene calls are TRBV30 and TRBJ1-5, with D unresolved. The CDR3 consists of 12 residues. Deletions cut 3 bases from V and 9 bases from J, with 12 bases between. The germline V gene encodes CDR1 GTSNPN and CDR2 SVGIG (reference sequence). CDR3 in amino acids: CAWSGPAGPQHF. The CDR3 coding sequence is TGTGCCTGGAGCGGACCGGCGGGGCCCCAGCATTTT.

The genes are TRBV27 and TRBJ2-1; TRBD2 aligns across 8 bases. Germline CDR1 is MNHEY and CDR2 is SMNVEV (reference sequence). With 3 bases clipped from V and 7 bases from J, the junction kept 2 bases outside the gene matches. The CDR3 loop spans 13 amino acids. DNA of the CDR3: TGTGCCAGCAGTTTCCGACTAGCGAATGAGCAGTTCTTC. Translation gives CASSFRLANEQFF.

The V gene is TRBV19, the J gene TRBJ1-5; D is undetermined. Germline-derived CDR1 and CDR2 are LNHDA and SQIVND (reference sequence). V was cut by 1 base and J by 7 bases, with 11 bases left in between. There are 14 residues in the CDR3. CDR3 DNA: TGTGCCAGTAGTATAGGGACGGTGTGGCAGCCCCAGCATTTT. Residues: CASSIGTVWQPQHF.

The chain uses TRBV18 and TRBJ1-1, with D unresolved. Germline values: CDR1 KGHSH, CDR2 LQKENI. The CDR3 has 13 amino acids. The V end lost 0 bases, the J end lost 1 base, and 3 bases lay between the germline ends. Written as DNA, the CDR3 is TGTGCCAGCTCACCACCGGGGAACACTGAAGCTTTCTTT. Translation: CASSPPGNTEAFF.

This chain links TRBV10-3 with TRBJ2-1; D perhaps matches TRBD2 (5 bases). Germline CDR1 reads ENHRY; CDR2 reads SYGVKD. The CDR3 totals 14 residues. The germline V and J ends were trimmed by 6 bases and 5 bases, with 14 bases remaining between them. This CDR3 reads CAIRTSWGDNEQFF. Here the CDR3 DNA reads TGTGCCATCAGGACAAGTTGGGGAGACAATGAGCAGTTCTTC.

This clonotype was counted a single time. The chain joins TRBV5-1 to TRBJ2-1; 8 nucleotides align to TRBD2. Looked up from germline, CDR1 is SGHRS and CDR2 is YFSETQ. This CDR3 region has 17 residues. V was pared by 5 bases and J by 1 base, with 11 bases of the junction left unmatched. CDR3 protein: CASSKQAGLASYNEQFF. The CDR3 coding sequence is TGCGCCAGCAGTAAACAGGCCGGACTAGCTTCCTACAATGAGCAGTTCTTC.

This chain uses TRBV25-1 with TRBJ1-1; TRBD1 might be the D (5 bases). The V gene's germline CDR1 is MGHDK and CDR2 SYGVNS. The CDR3 is 13 residues long. V shed 6 bases and J shed 4 bases, with 12 bases lying between them. The CDR3 DNA reads as TGTGCCAGCAGGGTAGGGGAGGGCACTGAAGCTTTCTTT. It specifies CASRVGEGTEAFF. Full variable domain (remainder filled in from reference TRBV25-1 and TRBJ1-1): EADIYQTPRYLVIGTGKKITLECSQTMGHDKMYWYQQDPGMELHLIHYSYGVNSTEKGDLSSESTVSRIRTEHFPLTLESARPSHTSQYLCASRVGEGTEAFFGQGTRLTVV.

The chain uses TRBV20-1 and TRBJ2-5, with 7 bases that match TRBD2. The CDR3 covers 14 residues. The ends lost 5 bases at V and 2 bases at J; junction bases unmatched: 8. Germline lookup yields CDR1 DFQATT and CDR2 SNEGSKA (reference sequence). CDR3 amino acids: CSAPAGREQETQYF. CDR3 bases: TGCAGTGCTCCGGCGGGGAGGGAACAAGAGACCCAGTACTTC.

The rearrangement uses TRBV7-3 and TRBJ2-1, with 16 positions matching TRBD2. This CDR3 spans 16 amino acids. The J segment lost 9 bases and the V segment lost 5 bases, leaving 7 bases of the junction unmatched. CDR1 and CDR2 (germline): SGHTA, FQGTGA. This CDR3 is CASSPGTSGRDGEQFF. The CDR3 DNA reads as TGTGCCAGCAGCCCAGGGACTAGCGGGAGGGACGGTGAGCAGTTCTTC.

This clonotype was observed a few times. The chain joins TRBV11-1 to TRBJ2-7; 7 positions match TRBD1. CDR1 and CDR2 from the germline V gene are SGHAT and FQDESV (reference sequence). The CDR3 runs to 18 residues. With 6 bases clipped from V and 2 bases from J, the junction kept 19 bases outside the gene matches. DNA for the CDR3: TGTGCCAGCAGTCTTTTCGGAGAGGTCCCCGGGACAGCCTACGAGCAGTACTTC. It yields the protein CASSLFGEVPGTAYEQYF.

The chain carries TRBV18 and TRBJ2-3, with TRBD1 identical over 7 bases. Looked up from germline, CDR1 is KGHSH and CDR2 is LQKENI. The CDR3 contains 15 residues. V gave up 6 bases and J gave up 0 bases; unmatched junction bases: 6. As DNA, the CDR3 is TGTGCCAGCTCCCGGGGACAGTCTAGCACAGATACGCAGTATTTT. Translated: CASSRGQSSTDTQYF.

The chain uses TRBV6-1 and TRBJ1-2, with D unresolved. Germline CDR1 MNHNS, CDR2 SASEGT. V lost 8 bases, J lost 2 bases, and 15 bases lay in between. The CDR3 consists of 14 residues. The CDR3 loop reads CASQGRSRNYGYTF. The CDR3 nucleotides are TGTGCCAGCCAAGGGAGGTCGCGAAACTATGGCTACACCTTC.

This clonotype was seen only once. The J gene is TRBJ2-7, the V gene TRBV29-1, with D tentatively TRBD2 (5 bases). V was shortened by 6 bases and J by 5 bases, with 11 bases between the two germline ends. Germline loops: CDR1 SQVTM, CDR2 ANQGSEA. This CDR3 has 11 amino acids. The CDR3 DNA reads as TGCAGCGTGGTAGCGTATAACGAGCAGTACTTC. Its protein is CSVVAYNEQYF.

This chain connects TRBV12-3 or TRBV12-4 to TRBJ2-5; TRBD2 might be the D (6 bases). V shed 6 bases and J shed 0 bases, with 8 bases lying between them. The CDR3 sequence is 13 residues long. This chain's CDR3 is CASSGGDQETQYF. Written as DNA, the CDR3 is TGTGCCAGCAGCGGCGGGGACCAAGAGACCCAGTACTTC.